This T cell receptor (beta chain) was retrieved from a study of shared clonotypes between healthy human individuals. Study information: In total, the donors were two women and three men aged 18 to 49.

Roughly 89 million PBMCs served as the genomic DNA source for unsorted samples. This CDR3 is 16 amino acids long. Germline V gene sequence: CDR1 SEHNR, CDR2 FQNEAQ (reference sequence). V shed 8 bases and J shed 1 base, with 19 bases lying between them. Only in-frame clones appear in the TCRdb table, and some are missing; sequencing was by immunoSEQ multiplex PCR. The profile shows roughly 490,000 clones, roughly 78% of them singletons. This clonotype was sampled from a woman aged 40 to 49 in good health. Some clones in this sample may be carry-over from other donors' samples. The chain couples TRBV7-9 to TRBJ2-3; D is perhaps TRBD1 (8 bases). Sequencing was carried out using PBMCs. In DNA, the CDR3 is TGTGCCAGCCCGCTAGGAACAGGGGGGGGCACAGATACGCAGTATTTT. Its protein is CASPLGTGGGTDTQYF.